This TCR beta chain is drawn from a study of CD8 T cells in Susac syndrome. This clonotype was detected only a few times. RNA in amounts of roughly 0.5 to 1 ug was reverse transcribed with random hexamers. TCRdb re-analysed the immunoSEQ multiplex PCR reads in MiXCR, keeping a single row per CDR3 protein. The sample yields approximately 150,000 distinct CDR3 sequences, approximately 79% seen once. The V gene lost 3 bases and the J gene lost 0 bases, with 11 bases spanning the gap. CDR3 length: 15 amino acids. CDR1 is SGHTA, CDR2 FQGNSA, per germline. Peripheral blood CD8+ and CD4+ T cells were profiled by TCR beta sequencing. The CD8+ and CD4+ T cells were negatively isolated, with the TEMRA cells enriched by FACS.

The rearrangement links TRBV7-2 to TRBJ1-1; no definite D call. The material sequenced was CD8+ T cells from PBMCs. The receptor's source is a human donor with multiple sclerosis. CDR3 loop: CASSFDNAMNTEAFF. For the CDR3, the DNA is TGTGCCAGCAGCTTCGACAACGCAATGAACACTGAAGCTTTCTTT.